The TCR beta chain described here comes from a study of blood T cells in healthy people across ages. To note about this clonotype: Its antigen is as yet unknown.

Peripheral blood, about 10 milliliters per donor, was collected. The second PCR ran roughly 7 to 12 cycles with a sample-barcoded 5' primer and J-beta primers. MiXCR, applied by TCRdb to the 5' RACE reads, yields one record per CDR3 protein. The sample lists approximately 730,000 distinct CDR3 sequences; roughly 45% were seen once. Whole-study findings and limits: Expanded clonotype changes were possibly confounded by unknown donor CMV status.

Germline loops: CDR1 KGHDR, CDR2 SFDVKD. V was cut by 3 bases and J by 0 bases, with 7 bases left in between. The CDR3 runs to 14 residues. The clonotype was recovered from a woman in her sixties or seventies in good health. Sequencing was carried out using blood. The V call is TRBV24-1, the J call TRBJ2-5; D unresolved. The CDR3 region is CATSDTQYQETQYF. The CDR3 nucleotides are TGTGCCACCAGTGATACACAGTACCAAGAGACCCAGTACTTC.